One and the same sample provided the 6 T cell receptor beta chains below, sequenced in a study of T-cell reconstitution after alpha-beta-depleted transplantation in children. TCRbeta library preparation incorporated unique molecular identifiers. From the PCR reads, TCRdb called clonotypes with MiXCR, one entry per CDR3 protein. Of 610,000 or so distinct CDR3 sequences in the sample, over 20% were seen once. The sequenced sample was PBMCs, obtained before TCRalphabeta/CD19-depleted stem cell transplant. The source is a boy less than two years old with Wiskott-Aldrich syndrome, due to receive a stem cell transplant.

The V and J genes are TRBV20-1 and TRBJ2-1; 7 nucleotides match TRBD2. Germline V lookup: CDR1 DFQATT, CDR2 SNEGSKA (reference sequence). The CDR3 is made up of 14 amino acids. Losses at the gene ends were 0 bases for V and 5 bases for J; bases not matched to a gene: 4. As DNA, the CDR3 is TGCAGTGCTAGAGAGGGCGGGAGCCACAATGAGCAGTTCTTC. It yields the protein CSAREGGSHNEQFF.

At least ten counts were recorded for this clonotype. J is TRBJ2-1 and V is TRBV5-4, with unresolved D. The V gene's germline CDR1 is SGHNT and CDR2 YYREEE (reference sequence). The ends were cut back, 2 bases at V and 5 bases at J, with 8 bases in the middle. The CDR3 length is 13 residues. In nucleotides, the CDR3 is TGTGCCAGCAGCTTAGCCTGGGACAATGAGCAGTTCTTC. Its protein is CASSLAWDNEQFF.

This clonotype was observed a handful of times. The V and J genes are TRBV2 and TRBJ2-7; 11 bases line up with TRBD2. V was clipped by 6 bases and J by 7 bases; unmatched bases: 8. CDR3 length: 14 amino acids. Germline V lookup: CDR1 SNHLY, CDR2 FYNNEI. The DNA of the CDR3 is TGTGCCAGCAGCAAACTAGCGGGAGAATGGGAGCAGTACTTC. It translates to CASSKLAGEWEQYF.

This CDR3 is CASSFVRADNEQFF. The CDR3 DNA reads as TGTGCCAGCAGTTTCGTGAGGGCGGACAATGAGCAGTTCTTC. V usage is TRBV6-5 and J usage is TRBJ2-1, with a weak D call TRBD2 (5 bases). Germline CDR1 reads MNHEY; CDR2 reads SVGAGI. V was pared by 4 bases and J by 5 bases, with 12 bases between. The CDR3 covers 14 residues.

CDR3 sequence reads: CATGLAGVGETQYF. In nucleotides, the CDR3 is TGTGCCACGGGACTAGCGGGAGTTGGAGAGACCCAGTACTTC. The rearrangement uses TRBV10-3 and TRBJ2-5; 14 bases are shared with TRBD2. The CDR3 is made up of 14 amino acids. Looked up from germline, CDR1 is ENHRY and CDR2 is SYGVKD. The J segment lost 4 bases and the V segment lost 10 bases, leaving 5 bases of the junction unmatched.

The chain carries TRBV20-1 and TRBJ2-1; TRBD2 matches 13 bases. CDR3 length equals 15 residues. V shed 5 bases and J 5 bases; nucleotides not matched to a gene: 6. The germline CDR1 and CDR2 sequences are DFQATT and SNEGSKA (reference sequence). CDR3 coding DNA: TGCAGTGCTCAAAGGACTAGCGGGAGCGACAATGAGCAGTTCTTC. Protein product: CSAQRTSGSDNEQFF.